Detailed here is one TCR beta chain. Its cognate antigen is unknown. CDR1 is ENHRY, CDR2 SYGVKD, per germline. Trimming at V came to 6 bases and at J to 5 bases, leaving 5 bases not matched to a gene. The CDR3 sequence is 14 residues long. The data were obtained in a study of T cell repertoires in cytomegalovirus infection. TCRdb re-analysed the reads in MiXCR, keeping a single row per CDR3 protein. Of about 530,000 distinct CDR3 sequences in the sample, around a quarter were seen once. Overall study findings and caveats: Identification of carriers of CMV plus the relevant HLA was performed using cumulative public TCR beta family frequency.

The chain employs TRBV10-3 and TRBJ2-5; 11 nucleotides match TRBD1. Sequenced sample: PBMCs. This clonotype originated in a human donor in good health (CMV status not recorded). Some clones in this sample may be carry-over from other donors' samples. CDR3 in amino acids: CAISRDRGSETQYF. CDR3 nucleotide sequence: TGTGCCATCAGCCGGGACAGGGGGTCGGAGACCCAGTACTTC.